The 12 T cell receptor beta chains reported below all come from one sample, sequenced in a study of T cell changes during pregnancy in multiple sclerosis (dated by TCRdb to about 2019). Receptors were amplified or captured by the immunoSEQ multiplex PCR assay. TCRdb's version of the immuneACCESS table is confined to in-frame rearrangements and falls short of the full clone set. An unresolved V gene accounts for under half of the shortfall where checked; the remainder is of unknown origin. This sample gives tens of thousands of clones in total; 90% to 95% of them show up just once. Jointly, the top ten make up 0.21% of the sample. Sequencing used CD4+ T cells from peripheral blood mononuclear cells, obtained before pregnancy. The receptors originated from a female donor with multiple sclerosis, enrolled in a pregnancy study.

CDR3 sequence (DNA): TGTGCCAGCAGAACAGGGAATCAGCCCCAGCATTTT. It is translated as CASRTGNQPQHF. The genes are TRBV27 and TRBJ1-5; D may be TRBD1 (6 bases). This CDR3 spans 12 amino acids. From germline, CDR1 is MNHEY and CDR2 SMNVEV (reference sequence). V was shortened by 6 bases and J by 4 bases, with 7 bases between the two germline ends.

The gene calls are TRBV6-6 and TRBJ2-7, with 8 bases that match TRBD1. V lost 5 bases and J lost 7; bases outside the gene matches: 13. The germline V gene has CDR1 MNHNY and CDR2 SVGAGI (reference sequence). This CDR3 spans 15 amino acids. CDR3 region: CASSGHRGTLGEQYF. Written as DNA, the CDR3 is TGTGCCAGCAGTGGACACAGGGGGACCCTTGGGGAGCAGTACTTC.

This rearrangement joins TRBV19 to TRBJ1-5, with TRBD1 matching over 10 bases. Trimming cost V 3 bases and J 2 bases; bases outside gene matches: 1. Germline V gives CDR1 LNHDA, CDR2 SQIVND (reference sequence). CDR3 length: 15 residues. CDR3: CASSIDRGRNQPQHF. The CDR3 nucleotides are TGTGCCAGTAGTATCGACAGGGGGCGCAATCAGCCCCAGCATTTT. Full variable domain (rest looked up from reference TRBV19 and TRBJ1-5): DGGITQSPKYLFRKEGQNVTLSCEQNLNHDAMYWYRQDPGQGLRLIYYSQIVNDFQKGDIAEGYSVSREKKESFPLTVTSAQKNPTAFYLCASSIDRGRNQPQHFGDGTRLSIL.

The chain carries TRBV15 and TRBJ2-3, with TRBD1 as a possible D gene (5 bases). Germline CDR1 LNHNV, CDR2 YYDKDF (reference sequence). V lost 0 bases, J lost 0 bases, and 10 bases lay in between. The CDR3 totals 16 residues. The CDR3 DNA reads as TGTGCCACCAGCAGAGAAATACAGGTCAGCACAGATACGCAGTATTTT. It encodes CATSREIQVSTDTQYF.

The gene calls are TRBV1 and TRBJ2-3; the D segment call TRBD1 is taken from the table without a DNA check. TRBV1 is a pseudogene. This CDR3 is 15 amino acids long. Here the CDR3 DNA reads TGCACCAGCATCGTCGTAGGGGAAAACACAGATACGCAGTATTTT. It codes for CTSIVVGENTDTQYF.

DNA of the CDR3: TGTGCCAGCAGCGTGGGACAGGGAACTAGTCAGCCCCAGCATTTT. It codes for CASSVGQGTSQPQHF. The J gene is TRBJ1-5, the V gene TRBV9, with 9 bases lining up with TRBD1. The CDR3 extends over 15 amino acids. Trimming cost V 2 bases and J 6 bases; bases outside gene matches: 6. Looked up from germline, CDR1 is SGDLS and CDR2 is YYNGEE.

The chain combines TRBV6-6 with TRBJ1-5; TRBD1 matches at 10 bases. The CDR3 covers 15 residues. CDR1 MNHNY and CDR2 SVGAGI come from the germline V gene (reference sequence). J gave up 6 bases and V 5 bases, and 7 bases lay outside the gene matches. The CDR3 here is CASSTGTGVPQPQHF. CDR3 in DNA: TGTGCCAGCAGTACCGGGACAGGGGTGCCTCAGCCCCAGCATTTT.

The CDR3 bases are TGTGCCAGCAGCCCAGGGGCCCATCCAACCGGGGAGCTGTTTTTT. It specifies CASSPGAHPTGELFF. V gene TRBV11-2 combines with J gene TRBJ2-2, with D maybe TRBD1 (6 bases). Germline V CDR1 and CDR2: SGHAT, FQNNGV. CDR3 length: 15 residues. The V and J ends lost 5 bases and 5 bases respectively, with 15 bases between them.

The rearrangement joins TRBV7-9 to TRBJ2-1; the D is unclear. The germline gives CDR1 SEHNR, CDR2 FQNEAQ (reference sequence). V was shortened by 1 base and J by 7 bases, with 8 bases between the two germline ends. The CDR3 spans 13 residues. This chain's CDR3 is CASSLDTMNEQFF. In DNA, the CDR3 is TGTGCCAGCAGCTTAGACACGATGAATGAGCAGTTCTTC.

The V and J genes are TRBV6-6 and TRBJ2-5; perhaps TRBD2 as D (5 bases). Germline CDR1 is MNHNY and CDR2 is SVGAGI (reference sequence). Trimming took 6 bases from V and 4 from J, leaving 21 bases between them. CDR3 length: 16 amino acids. The CDR3 spells CASRPRTWEWVETQYF. CDR3 nucleotides: TGTGCCAGCAGACCTAGGACTTGGGAGTGGGTAGAGACCCAGTACTTC.

The chain combines TRBV19 with TRBJ2-3; D is ambiguous. This CDR3 spans 14 amino acids. Germline V lookup: CDR1 LNHDA, CDR2 SQIVND (reference sequence). V lost 3 bases, J lost 1 base, and 8 bases lay in between. The CDR3 bases are TGTGCCAGTAGTATTGGGCTGGGCACAGATACGCAGTATTTT. Protein sequence: CASSIGLGTDTQYF.

V usage is TRBV6-1 and J usage is TRBJ1-1, with D uncertain. This CDR3 is 14 amino acids long. V lost 2 bases and J lost 5, with 12 bases in between. CDR1 is MNHNS and CDR2 is SASEGT in the germline V gene. CDR3 sequence: CASSELKGRTEAFF. The CDR3 DNA is TGTGCCAGCAGTGAACTCAAAGGGAGAACTGAAGCTTTCTTT.